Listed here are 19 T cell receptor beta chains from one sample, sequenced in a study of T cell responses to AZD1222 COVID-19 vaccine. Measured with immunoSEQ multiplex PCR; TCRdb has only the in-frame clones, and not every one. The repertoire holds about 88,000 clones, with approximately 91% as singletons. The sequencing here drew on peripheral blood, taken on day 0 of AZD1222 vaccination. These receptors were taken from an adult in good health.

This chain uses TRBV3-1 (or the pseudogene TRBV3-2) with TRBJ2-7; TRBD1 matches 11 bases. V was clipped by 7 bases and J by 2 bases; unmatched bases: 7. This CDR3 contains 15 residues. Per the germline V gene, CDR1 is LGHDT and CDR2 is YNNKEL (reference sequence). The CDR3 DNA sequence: TGTGCCAGCACCGTAGGACAGGGGGCCCCCTACGAGCAGTACTTC. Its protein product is CASTVGQGAPYEQYF.

This chain's CDR3 is CASSTPSGGASDTQYF. DNA for the CDR3: TGTGCCAGTAGTACACCAAGCGGGGGGGCATCAGATACGCAGTATTTT. The chain has TRBV19 and TRBJ2-3; 10 positions agree with TRBD2. CDR1 is LNHDA and CDR2 is SQIVND in the germline V gene (reference sequence). With V trimmed by 4 bases and J by 4 bases, 8 bases remained unmatched. This CDR3 spans 16 amino acids.

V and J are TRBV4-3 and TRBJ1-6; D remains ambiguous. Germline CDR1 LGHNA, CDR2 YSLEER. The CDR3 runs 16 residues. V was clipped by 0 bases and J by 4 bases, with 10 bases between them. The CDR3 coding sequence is TGCGCCAGCAGCCAAGATGTCAACAGATATAATTCACCCCTCCACTTT. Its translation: CASSQDVNRYNSPLHF.

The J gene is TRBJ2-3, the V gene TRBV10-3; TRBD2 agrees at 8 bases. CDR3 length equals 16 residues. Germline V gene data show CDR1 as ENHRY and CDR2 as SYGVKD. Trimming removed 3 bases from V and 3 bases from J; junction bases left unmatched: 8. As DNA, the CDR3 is TGTGCCATCAGTGACCCCGGGAGGGAAAAGACAGATACGCAGTATTTT. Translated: CAISDPGREKTDTQYF.

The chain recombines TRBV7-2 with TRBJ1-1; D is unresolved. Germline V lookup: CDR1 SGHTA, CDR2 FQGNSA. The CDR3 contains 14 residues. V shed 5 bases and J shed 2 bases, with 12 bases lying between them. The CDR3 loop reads CASSLVSGNTEAFF. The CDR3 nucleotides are TGTGCCAGCAGCCTAGTTTCGGGCAACACTGAAGCTTTCTTT.

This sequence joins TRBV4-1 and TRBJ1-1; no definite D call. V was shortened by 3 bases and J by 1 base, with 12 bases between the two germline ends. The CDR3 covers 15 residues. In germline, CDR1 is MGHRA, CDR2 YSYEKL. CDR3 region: CASSQGRAPNTEAFF. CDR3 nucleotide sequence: TGCGCCAGCAGCCAGGGCCGGGCCCCGAACACTGAAGCTTTCTTT.

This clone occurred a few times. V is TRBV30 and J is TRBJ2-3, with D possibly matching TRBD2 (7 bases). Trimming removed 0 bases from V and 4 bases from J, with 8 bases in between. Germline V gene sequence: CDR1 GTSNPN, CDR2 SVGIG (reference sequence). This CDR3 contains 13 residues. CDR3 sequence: CAWSVGGPDTQYF. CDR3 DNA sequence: TGTGCCTGGAGTGTGGGGGGGCCAGATACGCAGTATTTT.

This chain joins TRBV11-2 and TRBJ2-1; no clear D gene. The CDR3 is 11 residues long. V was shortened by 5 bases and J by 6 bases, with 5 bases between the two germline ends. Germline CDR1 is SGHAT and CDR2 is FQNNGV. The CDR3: CASSPFNEQFF. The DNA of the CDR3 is TGTGCCAGCAGCCCCTTCAATGAGCAGTTCTTC. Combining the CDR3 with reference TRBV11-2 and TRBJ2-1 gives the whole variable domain EAGVAQSPRYKIIEKRQSVAFWCNPISGHATLYWYQQILGQGPKLLIQFQNNGVVDDSQLPKDRFSAERLKGVDSTLKIQPAKLEDSAVYLCASSPFNEQFFGPGTRLTVL.

DNA of the CDR3: TGTGCCAGCAGGGTGATAGGCTCTGGGTATGGCTACACCTTC. This sequence encodes CASRVIGSGYGYTF. The chain has TRBV6-5 and TRBJ1-2; D is unresolved. This CDR3 region has 14 residues. The V gene lost 6 bases and the J gene lost 5 bases, with 16 bases spanning the gap. Germline lookup yields CDR1 MNHEY and CDR2 SVGAGI.

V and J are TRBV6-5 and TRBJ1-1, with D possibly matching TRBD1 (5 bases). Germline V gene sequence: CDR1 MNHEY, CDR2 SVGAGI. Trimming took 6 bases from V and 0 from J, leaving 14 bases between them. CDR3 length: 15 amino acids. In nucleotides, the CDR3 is TGTGCCAGCAGCCCCCCTCGACAGCTGAACACTGAAGCTTTCTTT. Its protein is CASSPPRQLNTEAFF.

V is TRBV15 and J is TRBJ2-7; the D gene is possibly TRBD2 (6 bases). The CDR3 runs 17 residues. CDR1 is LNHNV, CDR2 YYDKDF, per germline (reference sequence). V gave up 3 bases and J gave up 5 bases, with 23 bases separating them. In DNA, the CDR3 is TGTGCCACCAGCAGGGATCGCATCCGGGACTTCGGCCACGAGCAGTACTTC. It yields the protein CATSRDRIRDFGHEQYF.

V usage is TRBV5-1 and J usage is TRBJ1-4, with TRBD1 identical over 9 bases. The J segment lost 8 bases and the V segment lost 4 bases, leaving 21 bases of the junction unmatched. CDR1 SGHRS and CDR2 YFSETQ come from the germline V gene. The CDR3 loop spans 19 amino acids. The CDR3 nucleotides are TGCGCCAGCAGCCCGACCGCCGGGACAGGGATTTTCGAGGGAGAAAAACTGTTTTTT. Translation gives CASSPTAGTGIFEGEKLFF.

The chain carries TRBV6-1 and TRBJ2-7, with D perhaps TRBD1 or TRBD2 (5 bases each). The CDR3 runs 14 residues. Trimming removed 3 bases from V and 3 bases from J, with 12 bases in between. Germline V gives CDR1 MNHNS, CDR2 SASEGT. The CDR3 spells CASSDVGRSYEQYF. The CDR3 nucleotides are TGTGCCAGCAGTGATGTGGGACGGAGCTACGAGCAGTACTTC.

CDR3 loop: CASRSPGFYGYTF. CDR3 nucleotides: TGTGCCAGCAGATCCCCGGGATTCTATGGCTACACCTTC. The chain is built from TRBV6-5 and TRBJ1-2, with unresolved D. The V gene lost 6 bases and the J gene lost 4 bases, with 12 bases spanning the gap. This CDR3 is built from 13 residues. The V gene's germline CDR1 is MNHEY and CDR2 SVGAGI.

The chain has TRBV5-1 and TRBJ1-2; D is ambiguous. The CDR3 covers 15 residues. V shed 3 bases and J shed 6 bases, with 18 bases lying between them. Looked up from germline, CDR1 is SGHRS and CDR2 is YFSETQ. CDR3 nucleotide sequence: TGCGCCAGCAGCTGGGCAACTCAGCGGAAGGATGGCTACACCTTC. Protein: CASSWATQRKDGYTF.

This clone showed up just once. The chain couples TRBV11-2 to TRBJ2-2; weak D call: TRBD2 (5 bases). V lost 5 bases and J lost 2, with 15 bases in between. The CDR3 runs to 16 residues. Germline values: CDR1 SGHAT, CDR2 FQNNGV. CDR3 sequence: CASSANPGKNTGELFF. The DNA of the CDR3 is TGTGCCAGCAGCGCGAACCCCGGGAAAAACACCGGGGAGCTGTTTTTT.

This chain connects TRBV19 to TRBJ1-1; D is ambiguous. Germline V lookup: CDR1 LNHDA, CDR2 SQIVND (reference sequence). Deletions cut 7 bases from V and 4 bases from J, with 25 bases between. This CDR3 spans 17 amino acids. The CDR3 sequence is CASTLRAGSFLGTEAFF. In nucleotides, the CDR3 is TGTGCCAGTACCCTCCGGGCCGGATCATTTTTGGGCACTGAAGCTTTCTTT.

CDR3 DNA sequence: TGCGCCAGCAGCTTGGGAGGTCCCTATGGCTACACCTTC. This encodes CASSLGGPYGYTF. The V call is TRBV5-1, the J call TRBJ1-2; D ambiguous. V was clipped by 0 bases and J by 4 bases, with 7 bases between them. The CDR3 spans 13 residues. Germline loops: CDR1 SGHRS, CDR2 YFSETQ.

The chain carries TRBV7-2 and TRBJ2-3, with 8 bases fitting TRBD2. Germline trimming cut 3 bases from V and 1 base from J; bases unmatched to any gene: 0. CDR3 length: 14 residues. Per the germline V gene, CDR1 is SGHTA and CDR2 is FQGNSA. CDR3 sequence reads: CASSLTSGTDTQYF. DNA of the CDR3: TGTGCCAGCAGCTTGACTAGCGGCACAGATACGCAGTATTTT.